The 13 T cell receptor beta chains given below trace back to one sample, sequenced in a study of T cells in localized non-small cell lung cancer. Method: immunoSEQ multiplex PCR; TCRdb's copy keeps in-frame clones and lacks some. This sample has 45,000 or so clones, with about four fifths found just once. The sample consisted of peripheral blood mononuclear cells, taken before any cancer treatment. All receptors derive from a man aged 35-75 years with stage III lung adenocarcinoma.

The rearrangement joins TRBV6-6 to TRBJ1-5; no reliable D call. V was cut by 6 bases and J by 2 bases, with 11 bases left in between. The germline CDR1 and CDR2 sequences are MNHNY and SVGAGI (reference sequence). This CDR3 region has 14 residues. CDR3 bases: TGTGCCAGCAGACCCCGACAAGGCAATCAGCCCCAGCATTTT. Its protein product is CASRPRQGNQPQHF.

CDR3 nucleotide sequence: TGTGCCAGCAGTCAGGGTCGCTCAAATGAAAAACTGTTTTTT. It yields the protein CASSQGRSNEKLFF. The rearrangement links TRBV6-6 to TRBJ1-4; D might be TRBD1 (5 bases). Trimming shortened V by 5 bases and J by 5 bases, and 12 bases separated the two germline ends. Germline V gene data show CDR1 as MNHNY and CDR2 as SVGAGI (reference sequence). This CDR3 is 14 amino acids long.

This clone was seen once. The chain joins TRBV29-1 to TRBJ2-5; perhaps TRBD1 as D (6 bases). The V end was cut by 7 bases, the J end by 2 bases, with 14 bases between. Looked up from germline, CDR1 is SQVTM and CDR2 is ANQGSEA. This CDR3 is built from 13 residues. Here the CDR3 DNA reads TGCAGCGCTCTAGGACAGAGACAAGAGACCCAGTACTTC. Translated, it gives CSALGQRQETQYF.

V gene TRBV9 combines with J gene TRBJ1-2; D unclear. Trimming cost V 0 bases and J 0 bases, with 9 bases left between them. Per germline, CDR1 SGDLS and CDR2 YYNGEE. The CDR3 runs to 15 residues. The CDR3, as DNA: TGTGCCAGCAGCGTAGGCTTCCACCCTAACTATGGCTACACCTTC. Translating gives CASSVGFHPNYGYTF.

J is TRBJ1-1 and V is TRBV19, with TRBD1 as a possible D gene (5 bases). The CDR3 sequence is 15 residues long. The V gene's germline CDR1 is LNHDA and CDR2 SQIVND (reference sequence). V was pared by 0 bases and J by 8 bases, with 16 bases between. The CDR3 region has the DNA TGTGCCAGTAGTATAGATGACAGTTGGGAGACGGAAGCTTTCTTT. Translated: CASSIDDSWETEAFF.

The chain recombines TRBV10-2 with TRBJ2-7, with TRBD2 as a possible D gene (5 bases). The CDR3 extends over 14 amino acids. V dropped 5 bases and J dropped 7 bases, with 18 bases sitting between them. Germline V gives CDR1 WSHSY, CDR2 SAAADI. CDR3 sequence reads: CASSSFQRRREQYF. For the CDR3, the DNA is TGCGCCAGCAGTTCATTTCAACGGAGGAGGGAGCAGTACTTC.

V usage is TRBV6-6 and J usage is TRBJ2-3; the match to TRBD2 covers 9 bases. Germline values: CDR1 MNHNY, CDR2 SVGAGI (reference sequence). This CDR3 is built from 15 residues. Unmatched junction bases numbered 8, after V lost 7 bases and J lost 3 bases. CDR3 DNA: TGTGCCAGCAAAAGCGGGGGGATCAGGACAGATACGCAGTATTTT. It encodes CASKSGGIRTDTQYF.

In nucleotides, the CDR3 is TGCAGCGGTACCTTAGGGGGCTCCTACAATGAGCAGTTCTTC. Translated, it gives CSGTLGGSYNEQFF. V usage is TRBV29-1 and J usage is TRBJ2-1; perhaps TRBD1 as D (6 bases). The CDR3 has 14 amino acids. Germline V gives CDR1 SQVTM, CDR2 ANQGSEA. V was trimmed by 7 bases and J by 0 bases, leaving 13 bases between them.

This sequence joins TRBV5-1 and TRBJ2-2, with 7 positions matching TRBD1. Germline trimming cut 5 bases from V and 6 bases from J; bases unmatched to any gene: 4. Germline CDR1 and CDR2: SGHRS and YFSETQ. CDR3 size: 13 residues. CDR3 DNA: TGCGCCAGCAGTAATCAGGGGGCCGGGGAGCTGTTTTTT. Translated, it gives CASSNQGAGELFF.

In DNA, the CDR3 is TGCGCCAGCAGCCTCGGGACAGGGCAAGAGACCCAGTACTTC. Protein: CASSLGTGQETQYF. The gene calls are TRBV4-1 and TRBJ2-5; 9 bases are shared with TRBD1. Per the germline V gene, CDR1 is MGHRA and CDR2 is YSYEKL. The CDR3 extends over 14 amino acids. J lost 2 bases, V lost 4 bases, and 2 bases had no gene match.

This clone was counted a few times. The chain joins TRBV10-3 to TRBJ2-3; D is undetermined. The CDR3 contains 11 residues. CDR1 and CDR2 (germline): ENHRY, SYGVKD. DNA for the CDR3: TGTGCTGTGACAAGCACAGATACGCAGTATTTT. Protein sequence: CAVTSTDTQYF.

V is TRBV5-1 and J is TRBJ2-7; TRBD1 matches at 7 bases. J was trimmed by 4 bases and V by 0 bases; bases with no gene match: 4. The CDR3 covers 14 residues. Germline CDR1 reads SGHRS; CDR2 reads YFSETQ. The CDR3 nucleotides are TGCGCCAGCAGCTTGGGTACAGGGGAATACGAGCAGTACTTC. Residues: CASSLGTGEYEQYF.

The chain carries TRBV14 and TRBJ2-4, with TRBD1 matching over 9 bases. The V segment lost 8 bases and the J segment 4 bases; nucleotides outside the gene matches: 9. The length of the CDR3 is 15 residues. The germline V gene has CDR1 SGHDN and CDR2 FVKESK. The CDR3 protein is CASERSGQGKNIQYF. As DNA, the CDR3 is TGTGCCAGCGAGCGCTCGGGACAGGGAAAAAACATTCAGTACTTC.